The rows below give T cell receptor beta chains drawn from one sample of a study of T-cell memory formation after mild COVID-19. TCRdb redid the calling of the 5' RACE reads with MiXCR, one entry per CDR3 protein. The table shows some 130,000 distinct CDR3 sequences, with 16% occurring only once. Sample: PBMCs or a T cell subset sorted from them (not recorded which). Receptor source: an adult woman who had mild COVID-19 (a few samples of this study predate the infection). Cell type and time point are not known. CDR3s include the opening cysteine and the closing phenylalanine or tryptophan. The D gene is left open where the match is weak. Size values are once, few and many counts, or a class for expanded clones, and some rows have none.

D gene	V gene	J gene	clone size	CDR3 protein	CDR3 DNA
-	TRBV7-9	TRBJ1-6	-	CASSQSGGRAGSPLHF	TGTGCCAGCAGCCAGTCCGGTGGTAGGGCCGGCTCACCCCTCCACTTT
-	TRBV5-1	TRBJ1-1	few	CASSLVVSNTEAFF	TGCGCCAGCAGCTTGGTTGTCAGCAACACTGAAGCTTTCTTT
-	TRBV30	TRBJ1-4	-	CAWSVGNEKLFF	TGTGCCTGGAGTGTAGGGAATGAAAAACTGTTTTTT
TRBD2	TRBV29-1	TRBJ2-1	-	CSAIQRGMNEQFF	TGCAGCGCGATCCAGCGGGGTATGAATGAGCAGTTCTTC
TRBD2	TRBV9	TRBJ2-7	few	CASSVGASGTYEQYF	TGTGCCAGCAGCGTAGGAGCTAGCGGGACCTACGAGCAGTACTTC
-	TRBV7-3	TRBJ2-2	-	CASSSKGRGTGELFF	TGTGCCAGCAGCTCGAAAGGCAGGGGTACCGGGGAGCTGTTTTTT
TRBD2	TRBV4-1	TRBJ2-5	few	CASSQSGGLAVQETQYF	TGCGCCAGCAGCCAATCGGGTGGACTAGCGGTCCAAGAGACCCAGTACTTC
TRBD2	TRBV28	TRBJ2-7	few	CASSAVSGGLFYEQYF	TGTGCCAGCAGCGCCGTCTCGGGGGGGCTCTTTTACGAGCAGTACTTC
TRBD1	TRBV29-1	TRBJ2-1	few	CSVDGTGTYNEQFF	TGCAGCGTTGATGGGACAGGAACCTACAATGAGCAGTTCTTC
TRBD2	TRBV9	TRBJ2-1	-	CASSEGLAGDSSYNEQFF	TGTGCCAGCAGCGAGGGACTAGCGGGCGATAGCTCCTACAATGAGCAGTTCTTC
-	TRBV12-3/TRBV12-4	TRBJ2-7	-	CASSRDRTYEQYF	TGTGCCAGCAGCCGGGACCGAACCTACGAGCAGTACTTC
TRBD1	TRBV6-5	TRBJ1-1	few	CASIQTGYTEAFF	TGTGCCAGCATTCAGACAGGGTACACTGAAGCTTTCTTT
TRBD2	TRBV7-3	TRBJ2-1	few	CASSFKLGGGADEQFF	TGTGCCAGCAGCTTCAAGCTGGGCGGGGGGGCGGATGAGCAGTTCTTC
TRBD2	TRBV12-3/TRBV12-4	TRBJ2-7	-	CASSLASSGGAKDPYEQYF	TGTGCCAGCAGTTTAGCTAGTAGCGGGGGGGCCAAGGATCCCTACGAGCAGTACTTC
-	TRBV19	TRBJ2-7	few	CASSMSAASSYEQYF	TGTGCCAGTAGTATGTCGGCGGCAAGCTCCTACGAGCAGTACTTC
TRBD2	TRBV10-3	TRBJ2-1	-	CAISRGGSSYNEQFF	TGTGCCATCAGTCGGGGGGGCAGCTCCTACAATGAGCAGTTCTTC
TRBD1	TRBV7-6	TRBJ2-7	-	CASSLTTGTRTGLGYEQYF	TGTGCCAGCAGCTTAACAACCGGAACCCGGACAGGGCTCGGCTACGAGCAGTACTTC
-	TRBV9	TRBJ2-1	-	CASNKQGYEQFF	TGTGCCAGCAACAAACAGGGTTATGAGCAGTTCTTC
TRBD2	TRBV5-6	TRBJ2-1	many	CASIILAGGYNEQFF	TGTGCCAGCATCATACTAGCGGGAGGGTACAATGAGCAGTTCTTC
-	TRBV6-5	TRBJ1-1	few	CASSYSRRGGEAFF	TGTGCCAGCAGTTACTCTAGGCGGGGCGGAGAAGCTTTCTTT
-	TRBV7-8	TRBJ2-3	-	CASSSRRERGTDTQYF	TGTGCCAGCAGCTCCCGACGGGAGAGGGGCACAGATACGCAGTATTTT
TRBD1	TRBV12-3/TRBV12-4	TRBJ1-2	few	CASSWDSIFYGYTF	TGTGCCAGCAGTTGGGACAGTATCTTCTATGGCTACACCTTC
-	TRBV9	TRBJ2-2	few	CASSPGRRGELFF	TGTGCCAGCAGCCCCGGAAGGAGGGGGGAGCTGTTTTTT
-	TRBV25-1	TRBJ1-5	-	CASSESARNQPQHF	TGTGCCAGCAGTGAATCAGCCAGGAATCAGCCCCAGCATTTT
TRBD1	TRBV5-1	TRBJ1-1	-	CASSLGQGESTEAFF	TGCGCCAGCAGCTTAGGACAGGGAGAGAGCACTGAAGCTTTCTTT
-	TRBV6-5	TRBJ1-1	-	CASSYGGVGAFF	TGTGCCAGCAGTTACGGGGGAGTAGGAGCTTTCTTT
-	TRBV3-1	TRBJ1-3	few	CASSQTATVSSGNTIYF	TGTGCCAGCAGCCAAACTGCGACAGTGAGCTCTGGAAACACCATATATTTT
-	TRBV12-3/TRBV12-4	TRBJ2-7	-	CASSLGLTSYEQYF	TGTGCCAGCAGTTTAGGACTGACATCCTACGAGCAGTACTTC
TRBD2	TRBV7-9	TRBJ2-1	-	CASSLAYRLADSYNEQFF	TGTGCCAGCAGCTTAGCTTATAGGCTAGCGGACTCCTACAATGAGCAGTTCTTC
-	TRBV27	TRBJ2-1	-	CASSADTVSFNEQFF	TGTGCCAGCTCGGCCGATACAGTTTCATTTAATGAGCAGTTCTTC
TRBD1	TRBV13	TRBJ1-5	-	CASSAGGMKPQHF	TGTGCCAGCAGCGCAGGGGGAATGAAGCCCCAGCATTTT
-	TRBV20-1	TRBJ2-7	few	CSAKNRDPYEQYF	TGCAGTGCTAAGAATCGGGACCCCTACGAGCAGTACTTC
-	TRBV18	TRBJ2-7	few	CASSLRALEGSYEQYF	TGTGCCAGCTCACTCCGCGCCCTTGAGGGCTCCTACGAGCAGTACTTC
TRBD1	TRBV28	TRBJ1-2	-	CASSSGVGTGGTF	TGTGCCAGCAGTTCTGGGGTCGGGACAGGGGGAACCTTC
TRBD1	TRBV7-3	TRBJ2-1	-	CASSSDRGSYNEQFF	TGTGCCAGCAGCTCTGACAGGGGGTCCTACAATGAGCAGTTCTTC
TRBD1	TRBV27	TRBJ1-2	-	CASSRTGDGYTF	TGTGCCAGCAGTCGGACAGGGGATGGCTACACCTTC
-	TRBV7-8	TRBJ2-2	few	CASSLQPSVTGELFF	TGTGCCAGCAGCCTCCAGCCTAGCGTCACCGGGGAGCTGTTTTTT
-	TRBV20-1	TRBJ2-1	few	CSARDMGVLAQTYNEQFF	TGCAGTGCTAGAGATATGGGGGTATTAGCGCAGACCTACAATGAGCAGTTCTTC
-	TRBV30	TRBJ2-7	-	CAWLFTGDCYEQYF	TGTGCCTGGCTCTTCACAGGGGACTGCTACGAGCAGTACTTC
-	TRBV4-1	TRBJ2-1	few	CASSQEESFNEQFF	TGCGCCAGCAGCCAAGAGGAGTCATTCAATGAGCAGTTCTTC
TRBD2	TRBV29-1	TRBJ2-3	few	CSVALHRGLERGSADTQYF	TGCAGCGTTGCCTTACATAGGGGCCTGGAGCGGGGGTCCGCAGATACGCAGTATTTT
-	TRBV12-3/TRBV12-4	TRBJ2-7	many	CASSYTYEQYF	TGTGCCAGCAGTTATACCTACGAGCAGTACTTC
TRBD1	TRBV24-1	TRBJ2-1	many	CATSSGQGAVNEQFF	TGTGCCACCAGCAGCGGACAGGGGGCCGTCAATGAGCAGTTCTTC
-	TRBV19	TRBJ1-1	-	CASRTPMNTEAFF	TGTGCCAGTAGGACACCCATGAACACTGAAGCTTTCTTT
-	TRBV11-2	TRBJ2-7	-	CASSFGTYYEQYF	TGTGCCAGCAGCTTTGGTACTTACTACGAGCAGTACTTC
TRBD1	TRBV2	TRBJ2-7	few	CASSLDRGFYEQYF	TGTGCCAGCAGTTTGGACAGGGGATTCTACGAGCAGTACTTC
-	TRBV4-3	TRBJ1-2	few	CASSQVLGVIYGYTF	TGCGCCAGCAGCCAAGTTCTAGGGGTGATCTATGGCTACACCTTC
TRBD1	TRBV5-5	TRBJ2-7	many	CASSLTGTGPYEQYF	TGTGCCAGCAGCCTAACCGGGACAGGGCCCTACGAGCAGTACTTC
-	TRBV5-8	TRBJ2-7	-	CASSFTGVKNYEQYF	TGTGCCAGCAGCTTTACCGGGGTTAAGAACTACGAGCAGTACTTC
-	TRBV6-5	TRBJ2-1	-	CASSYAGSSYNEQFF	TGTGCCAGCAGTTACGCAGGGAGCTCCTACAATGAGCAGTTCTTC
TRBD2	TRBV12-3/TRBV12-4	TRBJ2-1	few	CASRAGSYNEQFF	TGTGCCAGCAGAGCGGGGTCCTACAATGAGCAGTTCTTC
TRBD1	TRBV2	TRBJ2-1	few	CASSVGQAYNEQFF	TGTGCCAGCAGTGTTGGACAGGCTTACAATGAGCAGTTCTTC
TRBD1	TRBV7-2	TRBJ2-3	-	CASRPPGQGPTDTQYF	TGTGCCAGCAGACCTCCGGGACAGGGACCCACAGATACGCAGTATTTT
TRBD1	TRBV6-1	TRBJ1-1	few	CASSRSQGRTGQAFF	TGTGCCAGCAGCCGATCACAGGGGAGGACGGGACAAGCTTTCTTT
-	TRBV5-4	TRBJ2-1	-	CASSLAGFSGPTYNEQFF	TGTGCCAGCAGCCTGGCCGGGTTTTCTGGACCCACCTACAATGAGCAGTTCTTC
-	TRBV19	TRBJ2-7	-	CASSTGDRDYEQYF	TGTGCCAGTAGTACCGGGGACCGGGACTACGAGCAGTACTTC
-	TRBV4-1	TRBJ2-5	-	CASSQVPGETQYF	TGCGCCAGCAGCCAAGTCCCAGGAGAGACCCAGTACTTC
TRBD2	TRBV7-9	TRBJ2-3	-	CASSFSGLLTDTQYF	TGTGCCAGCAGCTTTTCGGGACTACTCACAGATACGCAGTATTTT